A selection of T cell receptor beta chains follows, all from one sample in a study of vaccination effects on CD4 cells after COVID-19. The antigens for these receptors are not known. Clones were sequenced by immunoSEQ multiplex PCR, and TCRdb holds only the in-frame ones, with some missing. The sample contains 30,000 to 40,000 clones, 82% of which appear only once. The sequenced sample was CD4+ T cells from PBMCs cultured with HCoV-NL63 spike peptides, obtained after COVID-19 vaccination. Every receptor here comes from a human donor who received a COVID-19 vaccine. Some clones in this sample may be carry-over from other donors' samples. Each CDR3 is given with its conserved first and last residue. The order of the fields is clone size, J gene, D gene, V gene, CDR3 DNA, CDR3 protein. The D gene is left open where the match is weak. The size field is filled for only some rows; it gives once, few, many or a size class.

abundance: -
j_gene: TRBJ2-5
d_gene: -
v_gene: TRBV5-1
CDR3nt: TGCGCCAGCAGCTTGGTCCCCGAGACCCAGTACTTC
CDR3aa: CASSLVPETQYF

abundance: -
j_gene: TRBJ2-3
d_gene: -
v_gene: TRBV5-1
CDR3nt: TGCGCCAGCAGCGCGCCGGGGGACACAGATACGCAGTATTTT
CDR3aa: CASSAPGDTDTQYF

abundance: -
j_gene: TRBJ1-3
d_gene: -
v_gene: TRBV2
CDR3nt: TGTGCCAGCAGCGCGGGGACAACCTCTGGAAACACCATATATTTT
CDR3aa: CASSAGTTSGNTIYF

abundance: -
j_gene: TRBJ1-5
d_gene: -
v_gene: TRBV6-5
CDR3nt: TGTGCCAGCAGTTACTCGAGGCATAGCAATCAGCCCCAGCATTTT
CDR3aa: CASSYSRHSNQPQHF

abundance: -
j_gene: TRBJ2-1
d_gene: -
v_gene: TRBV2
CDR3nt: TGTGCCAGCAGTGAGGTGGGCTCTCCGGTCTTC
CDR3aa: CASSEVGSPVF

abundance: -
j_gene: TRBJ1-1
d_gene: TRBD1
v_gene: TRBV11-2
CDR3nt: TGTGCCAGCAGACGAGGGACAGGAGGGACTGAAGCTTTCTTT
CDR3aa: CASRRGTGGTEAFF

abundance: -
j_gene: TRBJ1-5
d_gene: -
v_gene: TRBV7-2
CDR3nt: TGTGCCAGCAGCGGAGGACAGTACAATCAGCCCCAGCATTTT
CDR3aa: CASSGGQYNQPQHF

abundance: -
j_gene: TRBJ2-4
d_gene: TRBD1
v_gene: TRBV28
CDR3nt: TGTGCCAGCAGTCCCCAGGGGGCGCGGGCCAAAAACATTCAGTACTTC
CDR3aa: CASSPQGARAKNIQYF

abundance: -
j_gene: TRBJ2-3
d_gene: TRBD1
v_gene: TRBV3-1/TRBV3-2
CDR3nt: TGTGCCAGCAGCCACGGGACAGGGTCAGATACGCAGTATTTT
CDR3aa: CASSHGTGSDTQYF

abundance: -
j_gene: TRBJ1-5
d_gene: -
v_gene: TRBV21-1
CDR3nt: TGTGCCAGCAGACCAAAAGGGGGGGGTGAGGGGAATCAGCCCCAGCATTTT
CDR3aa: CASRPKGGGEGNQPQHF

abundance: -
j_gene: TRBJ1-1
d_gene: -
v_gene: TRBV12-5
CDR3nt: TGTGCTAGTGGCTCTTCTGAAGCTTTCTTT
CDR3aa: CASGSSEAFF

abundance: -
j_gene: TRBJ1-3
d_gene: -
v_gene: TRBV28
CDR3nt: TGTGCCAGCAGACGTCCCGGGAACACCATATATTTT
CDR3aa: CASRRPGNTIYF

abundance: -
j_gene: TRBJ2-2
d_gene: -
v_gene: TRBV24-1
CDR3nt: TGTGCCACCAGTGACCCCCGACTAGATTATAATGGGGAGCTGTTTTTT
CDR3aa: CATSDPRLDYNGELFF

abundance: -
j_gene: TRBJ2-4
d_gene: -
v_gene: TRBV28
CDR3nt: TGTGCCAGCAGTGCCCCCCTTCTCCGTCCGGGTCTGAACATTCAGTACTTC
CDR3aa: CASSAPLLRPGLNIQYF

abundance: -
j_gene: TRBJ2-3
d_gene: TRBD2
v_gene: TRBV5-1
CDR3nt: TGCGCCAGCAGCTACAGACTAGCGGGGGGGCTAAAGGCAGATACGCAGTATTTT
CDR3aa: CASSYRLAGGLKADTQYF

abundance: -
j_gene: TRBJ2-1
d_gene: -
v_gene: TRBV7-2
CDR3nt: TGTGCCAGCACCGTCTCGAAGGAAACTGAGCAGTTCTTC
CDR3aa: CASTVSKETEQFF

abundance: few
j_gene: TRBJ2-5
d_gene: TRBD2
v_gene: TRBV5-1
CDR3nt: TGCGCCACTGCGAGGGGAGGGCAAGAGACCCAGTACTTC
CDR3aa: CATARGGQETQYF

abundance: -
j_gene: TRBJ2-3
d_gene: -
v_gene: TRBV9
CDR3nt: TGTGCCAGCAGCGTAGCGGCGGGGTCAGATACGCAGTATTTT
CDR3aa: CASSVAAGSDTQYF

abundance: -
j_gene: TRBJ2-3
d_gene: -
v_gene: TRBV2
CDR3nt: TGTGCCAGCAGTGCGGGGGAAGTGGCAGATACGCAGTATTTT
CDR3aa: CASSAGEVADTQYF

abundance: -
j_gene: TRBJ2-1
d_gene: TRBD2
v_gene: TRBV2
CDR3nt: TGTGCCAGCAGCGTTTCACTAGCGGGGGGGCCAGGTGAGCAGTTCTTC
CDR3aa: CASSVSLAGGPGEQFF

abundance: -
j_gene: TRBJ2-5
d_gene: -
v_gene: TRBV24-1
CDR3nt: TGTGCCACCATGGGAGACCAAGAGACCCAGTACTTC
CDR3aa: CATMGDQETQYF

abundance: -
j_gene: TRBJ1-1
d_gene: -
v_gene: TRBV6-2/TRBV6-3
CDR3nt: TGTGCCAGCAGTTACGGACGGACTGAAGCTTTCTTT
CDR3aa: CASSYGRTEAFF

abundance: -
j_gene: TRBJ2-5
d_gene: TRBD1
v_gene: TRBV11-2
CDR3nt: TGTGCCAGCAGCTTAGACCGGGACAGGGGGCCGTCAGAGACCCAGTACTTC
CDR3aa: CASSLDRDRGPSETQYF

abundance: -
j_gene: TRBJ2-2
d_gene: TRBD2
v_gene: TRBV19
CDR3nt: TGTGCCAGTAGGCAGCGGGGGGGCCCGCCCGGGGAGCTGTTTTTT
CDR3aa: CASRQRGGPPGELFF

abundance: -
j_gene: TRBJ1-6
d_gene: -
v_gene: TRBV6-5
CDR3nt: TGTGCCAGCACCAATACAGCTTTCAATTCACCCCTCCACTTT
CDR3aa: CASTNTAFNSPLHF

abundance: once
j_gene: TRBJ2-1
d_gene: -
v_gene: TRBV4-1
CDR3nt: TGCGCCAGCAGCTCTTCTCGGGGACGAACGAACTACAATGAGCAGTTCTTC
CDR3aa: CASSSSRGRTNYNEQFF

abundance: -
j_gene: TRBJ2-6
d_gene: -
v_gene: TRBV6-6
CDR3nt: TGTGCCAGCAGTTTTAGGGGTTCTGGGGCCAACGTCCTGACTTTC
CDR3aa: CASSFRGSGANVLTF

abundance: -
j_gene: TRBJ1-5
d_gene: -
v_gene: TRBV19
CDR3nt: TGTGCCAGTAGTATTCACAATCAGCCCCAGCATTTT
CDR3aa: CASSIHNQPQHF